The 16 T cell receptor beta chains below come from one sample, sequenced in a study of T cell repertoires in cytomegalovirus infection. TCRdb processed the reads anew with MiXCR; each CDR3 protein has one entry. The table lists more than 85,000 distinct CDR3 sequences, about 17% of them singletons. Sequences were obtained from PBMCs. The receptor set was obtained from a human donor in good health (CMV status not recorded). Some clones in this sample may be carry-over from other donors' samples.

This clonotype was seen more than once but under ten times. The chain uses TRBV5-5 and TRBJ2-4; TRBD2 is a possible D gene (5 bases). This CDR3 has 13 residues. V was trimmed by 6 bases and J by 11 bases, leaving 18 bases between them. The germline CDR1 and CDR2 sequences are SGHKS and YYEKEE (reference sequence). CDR3 loop: CASTFQVDGVQYF. The CDR3 coding sequence is TGTGCCAGCACCTTTCAGGTTGACGGGGTTCAGTACTTC. The full variable domain, rest sourced from reference TRBV5-5 and TRBJ2-4, is DAGVTQSPTHLIKTRGQQVTLRCSPISGHKSVSWYQQVLGQGPQFIFQYYEKEERGRGNFPDRFSARQFPNYSSELNVNALLLGDSALYLCASTFQVDGVQYFGAGTRLSVL.

The table lists this clonotype with many counts. The chain joins TRBV27 to TRBJ1-2; D perhaps matches TRBD1 (5 bases). V lost 3 bases and J 6 bases, leaving 17 bases between the germline ends. The CDR3 is 15 amino acids. Germline CDR1 is MNHEY and CDR2 is SMNVEV (reference sequence). CDR3 amino acids: CASSFLGTLADGYTF. Written as DNA, the CDR3 is TGTGCCAGCAGTTTTCTAGGGACTTTGGCCGATGGCTACACCTTC.

This clonotype has a count of ten or more. This chain joins TRBV12-3 or TRBV12-4 and TRBJ2-7; either TRBD1 or TRBD2 may fit D (6 bases each). The CDR3 runs to 12 residues. The V end was cut by 7 bases, the J end by 7 bases, with 14 bases between. The CDR3 spells CASTGDTFEQYF. The CDR3 DNA reads as TGTGCCAGCACGGGGGACACCTTTGAGCAGTACTTC.

In regard to this clonotype: One junction end does not reproduce the germline sequence, and a read error may be involved. The V and J genes are TRBV7-7 and TRBJ2-5, with 10 positions matching TRBD2. The V gene's germline CDR1 is SSHAT and CDR2 FNYEAQ (reference sequence). The CDR3 consists of 14 residues. CDR3 sequence: CASRPSSGGVVQYF. The CDR3 region has the DNA TGTGCTAGCAGACCCTCCAGCGGGGGGGTTGTCCAGTACTTC.

A few counts support this clonotype. This chain joins TRBV5-6 and TRBJ1-2; D is uncertain. Looked up from germline, CDR1 is SGHDT and CDR2 is YYEEEE. The length of the CDR3 is 16 residues. V was cut by 0 bases and J by 3 bases, with 15 bases left in between. This CDR3 is CASSLVDAREHYGYTF. CDR3 DNA: TGTGCCAGCAGCTTGGTCGACGCCCGGGAACACTATGGCTACACCTTC.

The chain couples TRBV29-1 to TRBJ2-7; D perhaps matches TRBD1 (6 bases). The V end was cut by 7 bases, the J end by 5 bases, with 15 bases between. Germline CDR1 is SQVTM and CDR2 is ANQGSEA. The CDR3 is 12 amino acids. CDR3 amino acids: CSANRDSDEQYF. Here the CDR3 DNA reads TGCAGCGCAAACAGGGATAGCGACGAGCAGTACTTC.

On this clonotype itself: This could be a read error, since a much larger clone is one nucleotide away. This chain links TRBV7-8 with TRBJ2-1, with D perhaps matching TRBD1 or TRBD2 (5 bases each). This CDR3 is 16 amino acids long. Germline values: CDR1 SGHVS, CDR2 FQNEAQ. CDR3 nucleotides: TGTACCAGCAGCCGAGTGGGGACCGGGATATTCAATGAGCAGTTCTTC. Amino acid sequence: CTSSRVGTGIFNEQFF.

Only a few counts were recorded for this clonotype. The chain carries TRBV7-4 and TRBJ1-6; D is unresolved. In germline, CDR1 is SGHVT, CDR2 SQSDAQ. This CDR3 region has 16 residues. Trimming removed 6 bases at V and 0 bases at J, with 12 bases between. This CDR3 reads CASSLGQSSYNSPLHF. The CDR3 DNA follows: TGTGCCAGCAGTCTAGGGCAGAGCTCCTATAATTCACCCCTCCACTTT.

The CDR3 region has the DNA TGTGCCAGCAGCCAAGGAATGATAGGGGCCCACACCGGGGAGCTGTTTTTT. Protein: CASSQGMIGAHTGELFF. The chain couples TRBV14 to TRBJ2-2; possibly TRBD1 for D (5 bases). Between the trimmed V and J ends, which lost 1 base and 3 bases, there was a span of 15 bases. Germline V gene lookup returns CDR1 SGHDN and CDR2 FVKESK. The CDR3 extends over 17 amino acids.

This clonotype has just one count. This could be a read error, since a much larger clone is one nucleotide away. The chain is built from TRBV7-3 and TRBJ1-3; 8 bases match TRBD1. CDR3 length: 17 residues. Per germline, CDR1 SGHTA and CDR2 FQGTGA. DNA for the CDR3: TGTGCCAGCACCAAACGGGGGACAGGAGTCTCTGGAAACAACATATATTTT. Translating gives CASTKRGTGVSGNNIYF.

The chain joins TRBV20-1 to TRBJ2-1; no firm D call. V lost 1 base and J 2 bases, leaving 12 bases between the germline ends. There are 15 residues in the CDR3. Germline V lookup: CDR1 DFQATT, CDR2 SNEGSKA (reference sequence). For the CDR3, the DNA is TGCAGTGCTAGAGTCGCCAGGCGAACCTACAATGAGCAGTTCTTC. Translation gives CSARVARRTYNEQFF.

This clonotype was recorded a few times. This chain connects TRBV5-4 to TRBJ1-2, with D unclear. The CDR3 spans 15 residues. Looked up from germline, CDR1 is SGHNT and CDR2 is YYREEE (reference sequence). V lost 4 bases and J lost 3, with 16 bases in between. The CDR3 DNA reads TGTGCCAGCAGCCCCGTTGGCAGACCACACTATGGCTACACCTTC. This translates into CASSPVGRPHYGYTF.

The rearrangement joins TRBV2 to TRBJ2-1; the D gene is possibly TRBD2 (6 bases). Trimming took off 7 bases at V and 5 bases at J, with 15 bases between the two ends. The CDR3 extends over 14 amino acids. CDR1 SNHLY and CDR2 FYNNEI come from the germline V gene. The CDR3 loop reads CASTLTRENNEQFF. CDR3 nucleotide sequence: TGTGCCAGCACCCTGACTAGAGAAAACAATGAGCAGTTCTTC. The full variable domain, in which reference TRBV2 and TRBJ2-1 provide the parts outside the CDR3, is EPEVTQTPSHQVTQMGQEVILRCVPISNHLYFYWYRQILGQKVEFLVSFYNNEISEKSEIFDDQFSVERPDGSNFTLKIRSTKLEDSAMYFCASTLTRENNEQFFGPGTRLTVL.

This clonotype was observed many times. The CDR3 here is CASSRIRGENEKLFF. The CDR3 DNA reads as TGTGCCAGCAGTCGGATCAGGGGGGAGAATGAAAAACTGTTTTTT. The genes are TRBV7-8 and TRBJ1-4, with TRBD1 identical over 7 bases. In germline, CDR1 is SGHVS, CDR2 FQNEAQ. The CDR3 runs to 15 residues. Trimming at V came to 6 bases and at J to 5 bases, leaving 9 bases not matched to a gene.

This clonotype has ten or more counts. The V and J genes are TRBV28 and TRBJ1-2; no clear D. The V gene's germline CDR1 is MDHEN and CDR2 SYDVKM. This CDR3 contains 14 residues. V lost 3 bases to trimming and J lost 2 bases, with 10 bases between them. In DNA, the CDR3 is TGTGCCAGCAGTTTTTTTGGACTGAACTATGGCTACACCTTC. It specifies CASSFFGLNYGYTF.

Many counts were recorded for this clonotype. The V call is TRBV12-3 or TRBV12-4, the J call TRBJ2-7; D gene unclear. V lost 5 bases and J 6 bases, leaving 11 bases between the germline ends. CDR3 length: 12 amino acids. DNA of the CDR3: TGTGCCAGCAGTCCTAGTCCCAGCGAGCAGTACTTC. Translation gives CASSPSPSEQYF.